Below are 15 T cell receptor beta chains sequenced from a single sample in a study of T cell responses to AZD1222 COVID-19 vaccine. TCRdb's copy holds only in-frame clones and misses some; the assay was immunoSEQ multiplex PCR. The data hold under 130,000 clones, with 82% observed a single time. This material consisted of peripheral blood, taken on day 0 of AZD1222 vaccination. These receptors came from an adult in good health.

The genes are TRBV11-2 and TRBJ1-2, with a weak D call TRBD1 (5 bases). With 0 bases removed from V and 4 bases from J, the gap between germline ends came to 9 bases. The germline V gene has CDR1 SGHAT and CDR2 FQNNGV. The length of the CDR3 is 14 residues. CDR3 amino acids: CASSLDDSPYGYTF. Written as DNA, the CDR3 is TGTGCCAGCAGCTTAGATGACAGCCCCTATGGCTACACCTTC. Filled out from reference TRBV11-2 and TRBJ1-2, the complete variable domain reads EAGVAQSPRYKIIEKRQSVAFWCNPISGHATLYWYQQILGQGPKLLIQFQNNGVVDDSQLPKDRFSAERLKGVDSTLKIQPAKLEDSAVYLCASSLDDSPYGYTFGSGTRLTVV.

CDR3 sequence reads: CASSPGVAGFHEQYF. The CDR3 bases are TGTGCCAGCAGCCCCGGAGTAGCGGGGTTCCACGAGCAGTACTTC. This chain uses TRBV11-1 with TRBJ2-7, with 8 bases identical to TRBD2. This CDR3 comprises 15 residues. J was trimmed by 5 bases and V by 5 bases; bases with no gene match: 11. Germline CDR1 and CDR2: SGHAT and FQDESV (reference sequence). The full variable domain, completed using reference TRBV11-1 and TRBJ2-7, is EAEVAQSPRYKITEKSQAVAFWCDPISGHATLYWYRQILGQGPELLVQFQDESVVDDSQLPKDRFSAERLKGVDSTLKIQPAELGDSAMYLCASSPGVAGFHEQYFGPGTRLTVT.

The chain's CDR3 is CASGLVGLGQPQHF. Here the CDR3 DNA reads TGTGCTAGTGGTTTGGTGGGGTTGGGGCAGCCCCAGCATTTT. The J gene is TRBJ1-5, the V gene TRBV12-5; D is undetermined. The CDR3 runs to 14 residues. In germline, CDR1 is LGHNT, CDR2 FRNRAP. The ends were cut back, 0 bases at V and 7 bases at J, with 10 bases in the middle.

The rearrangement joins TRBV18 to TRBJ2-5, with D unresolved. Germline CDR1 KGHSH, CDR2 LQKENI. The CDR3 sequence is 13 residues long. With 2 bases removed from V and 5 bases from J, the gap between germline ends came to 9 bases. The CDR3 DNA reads TGTGCCAGCTCACCAAAGAGTAGGGAGACCCAGTACTTC. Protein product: CASSPKSRETQYF.

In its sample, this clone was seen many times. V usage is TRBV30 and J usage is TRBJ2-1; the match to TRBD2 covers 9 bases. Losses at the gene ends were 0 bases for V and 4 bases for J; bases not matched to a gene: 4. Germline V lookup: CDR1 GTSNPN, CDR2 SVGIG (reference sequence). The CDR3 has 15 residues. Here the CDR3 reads CAWSVQAGGYNEQFF. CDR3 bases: TGTGCCTGGAGTGTACAAGCGGGGGGTTACAATGAGCAGTTCTTC.

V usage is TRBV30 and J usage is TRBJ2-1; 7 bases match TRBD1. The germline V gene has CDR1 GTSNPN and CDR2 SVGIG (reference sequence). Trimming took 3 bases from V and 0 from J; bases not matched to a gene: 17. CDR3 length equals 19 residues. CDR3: CAWRNPTFRQGPSYNEQFF. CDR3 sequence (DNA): TGTGCCTGGAGGAACCCGACTTTCAGACAGGGACCCTCCTACAATGAGCAGTTCTTC.

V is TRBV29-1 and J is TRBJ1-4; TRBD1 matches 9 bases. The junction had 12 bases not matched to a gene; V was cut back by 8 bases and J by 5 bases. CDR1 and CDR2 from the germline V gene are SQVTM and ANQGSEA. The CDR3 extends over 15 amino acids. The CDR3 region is CSISPTGTGNEKLFF. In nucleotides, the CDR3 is TGCAGCATCTCACCAACCGGGACAGGGAATGAAAAACTGTTTTTT.

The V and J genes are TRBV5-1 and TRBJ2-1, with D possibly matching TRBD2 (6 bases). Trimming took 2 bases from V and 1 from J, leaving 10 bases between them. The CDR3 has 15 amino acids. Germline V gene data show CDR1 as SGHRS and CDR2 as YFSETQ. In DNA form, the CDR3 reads TGCGCCAGCAGCTTCGAAGGGACTTCCTACAATGAGCAGTTCTTC. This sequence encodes CASSFEGTSYNEQFF.

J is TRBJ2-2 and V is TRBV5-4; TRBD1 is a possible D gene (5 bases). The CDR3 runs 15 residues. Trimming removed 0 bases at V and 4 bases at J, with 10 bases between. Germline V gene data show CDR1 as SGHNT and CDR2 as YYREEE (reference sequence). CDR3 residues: CASSLEGAVTGELFF. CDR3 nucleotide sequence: TGTGCCAGCAGCTTGGAAGGGGCGGTCACCGGGGAGCTGTTTTTT.

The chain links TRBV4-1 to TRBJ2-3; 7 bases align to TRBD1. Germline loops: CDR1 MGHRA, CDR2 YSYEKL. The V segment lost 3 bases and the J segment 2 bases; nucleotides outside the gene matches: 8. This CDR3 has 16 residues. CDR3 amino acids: CASSQEDRVFTDTQYF. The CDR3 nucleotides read TGCGCCAGCAGCCAGGAAGACAGGGTTTTCACAGATACGCAGTATTTT.

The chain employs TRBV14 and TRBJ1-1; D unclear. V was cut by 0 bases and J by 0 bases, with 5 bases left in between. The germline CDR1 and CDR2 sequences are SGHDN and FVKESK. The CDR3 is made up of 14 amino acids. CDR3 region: CASSQDRMNTEAFF. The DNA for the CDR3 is TGTGCCAGCAGCCAAGATAGGATGAACACTGAAGCTTTCTTT.

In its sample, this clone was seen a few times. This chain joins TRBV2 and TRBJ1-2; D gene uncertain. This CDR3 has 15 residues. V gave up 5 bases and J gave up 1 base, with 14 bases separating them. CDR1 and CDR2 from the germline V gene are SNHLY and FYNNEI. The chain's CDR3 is CASSLSRAVNYGYTF. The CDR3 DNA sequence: TGTGCCAGCAGTCTCTCCCGGGCGGTTAACTATGGCTACACCTTC.

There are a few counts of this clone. CDR3 DNA: TGTGCCAGCAGCCTCACTAGCGGGGAGTACAATGAGCAGTTCTTC. This translates into CASSLTSGEYNEQFF. The chain links TRBV3-1 (or the pseudogene TRBV3-2) to TRBJ2-1, with TRBD2 matching 10 bases. The CDR3 totals 15 residues. The trim removed 4 bases at V and 4 bases at J, leaving 4 bases unmatched. The germline V gene encodes CDR1 LGHDT and CDR2 YNNKEL (reference sequence).

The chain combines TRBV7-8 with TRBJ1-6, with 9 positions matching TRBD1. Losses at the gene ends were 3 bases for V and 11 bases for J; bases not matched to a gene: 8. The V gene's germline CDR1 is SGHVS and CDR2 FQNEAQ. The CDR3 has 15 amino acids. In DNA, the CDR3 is TGTGCCAGCAGCTTCGGACAGGGGTTTAGGACACCCCTCCACTTT. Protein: CASSFGQGFRTPLHF.

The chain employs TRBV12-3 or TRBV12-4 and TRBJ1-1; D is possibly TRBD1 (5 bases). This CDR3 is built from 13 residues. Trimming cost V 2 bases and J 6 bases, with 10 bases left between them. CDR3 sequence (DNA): TGTGCCAGCAGTTTAACGAGGGACGCTGAAGCTTTCTTT. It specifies CASSLTRDAEAFF.